This T cell receptor beta chain is from a study of CD8+ T cells in alopecia areata. Study-wide points: Lesional scalp, notably in alopecia totalis/universalis, had clonality above that of normal scalp. Just one nonresponder means the tie between baseline CD8+ expansion and response stays uncertain.

Sequencing templates came from extracted RNA that was reverse transcribed into cDNA. Clones were read by immunoSEQ multiplex PCR, and TCRdb kept only the in-frame ones, dropping some. The sample shows around 180,000 clones, under 80% of them seen only once. Indicated treatment: oral pan-JAK inhibitor, 5-10 mg twice daily. Details on this clone: Its antigen is currently unknown.

Unmatched junction bases numbered 5, after V lost 10 bases and J lost 6 bases. The CDR3 is 11 amino acids. CDR1 is LNHDA, CDR2 SQIVND, per germline (reference sequence). The sample was CD4+ T cells sorted from blood, taken at roughly week 49, from a patient treated with tofacitinib. The chain joins TRBV19 to TRBJ2-5, with TRBD1 identical over 7 bases. The receptor was isolated from a human donor with alopecia areata. CDR3 region: CATTGHQTQYF. The CDR3 DNA reads as TGTGCCACGACAGGGCATCAGACCCAGTACTTC.